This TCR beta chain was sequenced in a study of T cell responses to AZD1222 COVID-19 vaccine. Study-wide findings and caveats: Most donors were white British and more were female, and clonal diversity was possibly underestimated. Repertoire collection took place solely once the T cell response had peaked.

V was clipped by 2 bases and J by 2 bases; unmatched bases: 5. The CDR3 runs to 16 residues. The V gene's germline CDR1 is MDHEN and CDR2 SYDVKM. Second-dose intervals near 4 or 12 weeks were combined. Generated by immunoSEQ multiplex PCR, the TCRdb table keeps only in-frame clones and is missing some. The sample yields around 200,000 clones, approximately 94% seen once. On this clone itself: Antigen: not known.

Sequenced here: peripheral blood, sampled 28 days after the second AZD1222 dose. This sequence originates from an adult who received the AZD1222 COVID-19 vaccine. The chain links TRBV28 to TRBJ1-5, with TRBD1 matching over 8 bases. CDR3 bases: TGTGCCAGCAGTTTAATGATGGGACAGGGCAATCAGCCCCAGCATTTT. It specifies CASSLMMGQGNQPQHF.